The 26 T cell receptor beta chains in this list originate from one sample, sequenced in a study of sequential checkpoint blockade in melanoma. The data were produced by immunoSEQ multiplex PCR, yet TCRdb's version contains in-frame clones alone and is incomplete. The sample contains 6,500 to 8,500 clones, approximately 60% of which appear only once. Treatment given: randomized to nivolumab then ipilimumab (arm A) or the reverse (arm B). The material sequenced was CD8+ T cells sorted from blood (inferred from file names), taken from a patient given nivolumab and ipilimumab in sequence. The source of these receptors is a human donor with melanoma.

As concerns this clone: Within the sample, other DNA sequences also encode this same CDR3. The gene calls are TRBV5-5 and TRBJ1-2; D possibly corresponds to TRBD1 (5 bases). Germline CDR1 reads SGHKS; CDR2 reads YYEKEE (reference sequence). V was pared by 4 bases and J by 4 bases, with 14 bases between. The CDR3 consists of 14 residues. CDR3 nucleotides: TGTGCCAGCAGCCCAGACAGTGGTGGCTATGGCTACACCTTC. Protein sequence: CASSPDSGGYGYTF.

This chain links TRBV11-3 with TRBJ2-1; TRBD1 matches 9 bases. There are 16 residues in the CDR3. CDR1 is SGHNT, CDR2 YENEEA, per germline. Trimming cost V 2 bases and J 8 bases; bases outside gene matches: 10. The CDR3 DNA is TGTGCCAGCAGCTTAATGTCCCGGGACAGGGTCGATGAGCAGTTCTTC. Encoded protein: CASSLMSRDRVDEQFF.

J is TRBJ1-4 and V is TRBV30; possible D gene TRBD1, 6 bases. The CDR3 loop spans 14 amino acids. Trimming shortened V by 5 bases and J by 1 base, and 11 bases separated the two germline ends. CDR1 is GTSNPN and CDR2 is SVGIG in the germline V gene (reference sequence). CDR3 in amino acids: CAWALTGTNEKLFF. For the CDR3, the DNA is TGTGCCTGGGCTCTGACAGGAACTAATGAAAAACTGTTTTTT. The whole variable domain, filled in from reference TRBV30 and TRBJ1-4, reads SQTIHQWPATLVQPVGSPLSLECTVEGTSNPNLYWYRQAAGRGLQLLFYSVGIGQISSEVPQNLSASRPQDRQFILSSKKLLLSDSGFYLCAWALTGTNEKLFFGSGTQLSVL.

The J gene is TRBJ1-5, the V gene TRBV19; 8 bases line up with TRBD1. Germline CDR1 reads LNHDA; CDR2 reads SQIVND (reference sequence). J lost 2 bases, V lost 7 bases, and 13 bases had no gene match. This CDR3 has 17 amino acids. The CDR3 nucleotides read TGTGCCAGTACTAACTATCCAGGACAGGGAGGCAATCAGCCCCAGCATTTT. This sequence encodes CASTNYPGQGGNQPQHF.

CDR3: CASSFFSSWGVRSEQYF. As DNA, the CDR3 is TGTGCCAGCAGCTTTTTTTCATCGTGGGGAGTTAGGTCCGAGCAGTACTTC. The genes are TRBV7-9 and TRBJ2-7; perhaps TRBD2 as D (5 bases). This CDR3 comprises 17 residues. Germline V CDR1 and CDR2: SEHNR, FQNEAQ (reference sequence). V was cut by 3 bases and J by 6 bases, with 24 bases left in between.

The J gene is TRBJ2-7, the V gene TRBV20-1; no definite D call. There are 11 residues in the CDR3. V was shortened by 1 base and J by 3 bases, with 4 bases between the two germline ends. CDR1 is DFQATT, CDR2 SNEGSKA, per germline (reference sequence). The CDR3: CSARAVYEQYF. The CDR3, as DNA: TGCAGTGCTAGAGCGGTCTACGAGCAGTACTTC.

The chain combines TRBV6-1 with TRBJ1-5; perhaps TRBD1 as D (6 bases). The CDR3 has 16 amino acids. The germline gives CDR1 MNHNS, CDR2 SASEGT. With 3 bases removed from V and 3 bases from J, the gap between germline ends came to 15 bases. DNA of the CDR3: TGTGCCAGCAGTGACCTCAGGGGCTTAGTCAATCAGCCCCAGCATTTT. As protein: CASSDLRGLVNQPQHF.

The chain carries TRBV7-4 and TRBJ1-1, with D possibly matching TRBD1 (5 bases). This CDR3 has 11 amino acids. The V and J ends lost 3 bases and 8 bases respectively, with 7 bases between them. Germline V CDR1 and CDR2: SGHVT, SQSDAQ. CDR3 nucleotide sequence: TGTGCCAGCAGCTTTGGACAAGAAGCTTTCTTT. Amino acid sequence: CASSFGQEAFF.

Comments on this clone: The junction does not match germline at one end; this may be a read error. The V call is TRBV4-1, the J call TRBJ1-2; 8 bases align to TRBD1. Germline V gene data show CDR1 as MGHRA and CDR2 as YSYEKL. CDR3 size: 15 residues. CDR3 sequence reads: CASSQDPGGFYGYTF. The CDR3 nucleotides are TGTGCCAGCAGCCAAGATCCAGGGGGCTTCTATGGCTACACCTTC.

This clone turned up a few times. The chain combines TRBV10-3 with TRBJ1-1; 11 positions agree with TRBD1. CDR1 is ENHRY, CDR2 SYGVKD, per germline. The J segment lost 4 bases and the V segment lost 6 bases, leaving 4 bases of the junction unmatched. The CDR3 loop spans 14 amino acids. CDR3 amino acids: CAIRPGQGVTEAFF. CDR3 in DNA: TGTGCCATCAGGCCGGGACAGGGGGTCACTGAAGCTTTCTTT.

CDR3 loop: CASSQDQGAYSPLHF. CDR3 nucleotide sequence: TGCGCCAGCAGCCAAGATCAAGGGGCCTATTCACCCCTCCACTTT. The chain uses TRBV4-3 and TRBJ1-6; D might be TRBD1 (5 bases). CDR3 length equals 15 residues. Trimming stripped 0 bases from V and 8 bases from J, with 11 bases between. CDR1 LGHNA and CDR2 YSLEER come from the germline V gene.

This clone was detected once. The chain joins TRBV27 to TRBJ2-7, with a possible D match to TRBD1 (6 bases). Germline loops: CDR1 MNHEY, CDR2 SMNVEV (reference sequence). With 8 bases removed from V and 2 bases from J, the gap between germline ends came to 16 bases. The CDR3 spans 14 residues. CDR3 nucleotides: TGTGCCAGCGGAATAAATGAGGGGGCCTACGAGCAGTACTTC. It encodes CASGINEGAYEQYF.

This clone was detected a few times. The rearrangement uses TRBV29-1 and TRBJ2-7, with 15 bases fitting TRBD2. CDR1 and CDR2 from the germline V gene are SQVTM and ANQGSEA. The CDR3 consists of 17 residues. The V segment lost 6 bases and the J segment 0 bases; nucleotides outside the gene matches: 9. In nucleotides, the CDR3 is TGCAGCGTCCGCGGGACTAGCGGGAGGATGGGCTCCTACGAGCAGTACTTC. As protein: CSVRGTSGRMGSYEQYF.

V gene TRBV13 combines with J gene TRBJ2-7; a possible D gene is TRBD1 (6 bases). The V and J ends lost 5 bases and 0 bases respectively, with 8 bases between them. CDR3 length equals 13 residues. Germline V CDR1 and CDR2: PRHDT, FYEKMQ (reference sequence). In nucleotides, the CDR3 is TGTGCCAGCAGCCCGGACAGCTCCTACGAGCAGTACTTC. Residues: CASSPDSSYEQYF.

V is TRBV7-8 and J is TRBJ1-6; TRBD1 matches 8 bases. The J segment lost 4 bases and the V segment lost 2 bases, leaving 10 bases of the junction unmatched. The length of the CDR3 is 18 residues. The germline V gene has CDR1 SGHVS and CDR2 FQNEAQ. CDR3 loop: CASSLTNPQGAYNSPLHF. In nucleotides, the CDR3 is TGTGCCAGCAGCTTAACAAACCCCCAGGGGGCGTATAATTCACCCCTCCACTTT.

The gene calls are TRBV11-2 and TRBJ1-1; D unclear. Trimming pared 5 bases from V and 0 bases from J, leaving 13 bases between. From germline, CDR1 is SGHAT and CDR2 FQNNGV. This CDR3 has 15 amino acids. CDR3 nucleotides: TGTGCCAGCAGCCTCGAGGGAGCAATGAACACTGAAGCTTTCTTT. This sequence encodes CASSLEGAMNTEAFF.

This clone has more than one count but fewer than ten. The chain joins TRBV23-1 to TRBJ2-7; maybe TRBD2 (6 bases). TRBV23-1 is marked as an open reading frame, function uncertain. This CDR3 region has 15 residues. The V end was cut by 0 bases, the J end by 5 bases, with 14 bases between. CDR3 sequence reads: CASSQSARERNEQYF. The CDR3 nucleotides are TGCGCCAGCAGTCAATCCGCCCGGGAGAGGAACGAGCAGTACTTC.

As DNA, the CDR3 is TGTGCCACCTGGGGAGGGACTGAAGCTTTCTTT. This codes for CATWGGTEAFF. V and J are TRBV15 and TRBJ1-1; D not certain. From germline, CDR1 is LNHNV and CDR2 YYDKDF (reference sequence). CDR3 length equals 11 residues. V was shortened by 8 bases and J by 5 bases, with 9 bases between the two germline ends.

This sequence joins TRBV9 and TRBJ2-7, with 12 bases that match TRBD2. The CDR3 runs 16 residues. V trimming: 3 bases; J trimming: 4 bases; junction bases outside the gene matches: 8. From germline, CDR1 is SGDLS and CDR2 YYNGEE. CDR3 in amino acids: CASSEPTSGRRYEQYF. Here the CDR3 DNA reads TGTGCCAGCAGCGAGCCGACTAGCGGGAGAAGGTACGAGCAGTACTTC.

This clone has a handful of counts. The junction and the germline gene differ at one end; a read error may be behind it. The CDR3 is CASSSGQGTTSFEQYF. CDR3 bases: TGTGCCAGCAGCTCTGGACAGGGAACTACATCCTTCGAGCAGTACTTC. V usage is TRBV27 and J usage is TRBJ2-7; 8 nucleotides align to TRBD1. Germline loops: CDR1 MNHEY, CDR2 SMNVEV (reference sequence). This CDR3 is 16 amino acids long.

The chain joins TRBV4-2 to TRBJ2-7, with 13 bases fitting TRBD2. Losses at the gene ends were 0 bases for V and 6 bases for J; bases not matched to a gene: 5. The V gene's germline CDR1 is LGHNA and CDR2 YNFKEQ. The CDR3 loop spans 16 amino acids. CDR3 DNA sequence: TGTGCCAGCAGCCAAGAGACACTAGCGGGAGGGTCCGAGCAGTACTTC. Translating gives CASSQETLAGGSEQYF.

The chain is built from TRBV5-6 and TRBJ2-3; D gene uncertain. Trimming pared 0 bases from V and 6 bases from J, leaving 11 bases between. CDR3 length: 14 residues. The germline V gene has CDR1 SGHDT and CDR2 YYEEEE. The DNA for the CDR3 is TGTGCCAGCAGCTTGGGCGCTAGATTGGATACGCAGTATTTT. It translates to CASSLGARLDTQYF. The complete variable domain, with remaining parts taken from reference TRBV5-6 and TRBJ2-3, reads DAGVTQSPTHLIKTRGQQVTLRCSPKSGHDTVSWYQQALGQGPQFIFQYYEEEERQRGNFPDRFSGHQFPNYSSELNVNALLLGDSALYLCASSLGARLDTQYFGPGTRLTVL.

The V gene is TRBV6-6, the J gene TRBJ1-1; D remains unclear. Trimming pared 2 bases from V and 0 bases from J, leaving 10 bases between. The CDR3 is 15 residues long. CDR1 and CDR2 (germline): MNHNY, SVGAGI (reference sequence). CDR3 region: CASSYTGLMNTEAFF. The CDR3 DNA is TGTGCCAGCAGTTACACCGGACTGATGAACACTGAAGCTTTCTTT.

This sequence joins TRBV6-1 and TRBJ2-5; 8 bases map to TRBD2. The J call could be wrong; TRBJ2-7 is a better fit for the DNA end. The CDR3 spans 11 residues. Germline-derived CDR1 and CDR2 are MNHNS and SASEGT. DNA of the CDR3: TGTGCCAGCGCGGGGGGCCACGAGCAGTACTTC. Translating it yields CASAGGHEQYF.

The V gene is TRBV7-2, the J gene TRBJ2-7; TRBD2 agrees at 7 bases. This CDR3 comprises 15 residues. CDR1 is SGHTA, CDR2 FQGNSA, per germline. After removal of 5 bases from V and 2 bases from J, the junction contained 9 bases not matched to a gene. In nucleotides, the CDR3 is TGTGCCAGCAGCCTGGGGCCAGCGGGAACCTACGAGCAGTACTTC. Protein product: CASSLGPAGTYEQYF.

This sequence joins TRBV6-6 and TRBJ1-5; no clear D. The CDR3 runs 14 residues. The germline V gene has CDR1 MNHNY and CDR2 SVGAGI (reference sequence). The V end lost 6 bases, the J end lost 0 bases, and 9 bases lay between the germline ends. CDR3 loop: CASSEAGSNQPQHF. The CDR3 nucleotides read TGTGCCAGCAGCGAGGCGGGTAGCAATCAGCCCCAGCATTTT.